This entry lists 16 T cell receptor beta chains sequenced from one sample in a study of T cell clonality in common variable immunodeficiency. Repertoires were generated with immunoSEQ multiplex PCR, while TCRdb's copy carries only in-frame clones and drops some. The sample shows some 54,000 clones, none of them appearing just once. The sample consisted of peripheral blood mononuclear cells. The receptors here all came from a person aged 18 to 70 in good health.

This clone was counted ten times or more. The read ends 3 residues before the CDR3 terminus; that terminus is restored from the germline J gene. The rearrangement uses TRBV7-3 and TRBJ2-7, with 8 bases identical to TRBD1. Germline loops: CDR1 SGHTA, CDR2 FQGTGA. CDR3 length: 18 residues. The J segment lost 4 bases and the V segment lost 3 bases, leaving 17 bases of the junction unmatched. Incomplete CDR3 DNA: TGTGCCAGCAGCTTGGGCGGTTATGGACAGGGAGGCGCGTACGAG. It codes for CASSLGGYGQGGAYE. The whole CDR3 sequence is CASSLGGYGQGGAYEQYF.

In its sample, this clone was seen many times. The read is 3 residues too short to cover the CDR3 end, so that end is filled in from the germline J gene. The chain links TRBV5-6 to TRBJ1-2, with a tentative D call TRBD1 (6 bases). This CDR3 contains 15 residues. Germline-derived CDR1 and CDR2 are SGHDT and YYEEEE. Trimming stripped 2 bases from V and 3 bases from J, with 14 bases between. The chain's CDR3 is CASSFQGLIDYGYTF. The sequenced part of the CDR3 DNA is TGTGCCAGCAGCTTCCAGGGGCTTATAGACTATGGC.

Of note for this clone: The read is 3 residues too short to cover the CDR3 end, so that end is filled in from the germline J gene. The chain couples TRBV19 to TRBJ2-7; 8 bases align to TRBD2. The CDR3 consists of 13 residues. V shed 3 bases and J 6 bases; nucleotides not matched to a gene: 4. Germline lookup yields CDR1 LNHDA and CDR2 SQIVND (reference sequence). The CDR3 DNA, read in part, is TGTGCCAGTAGTATGTCCAGCGGGAGCGAG. Amino acids: CASSMSSGSE. Given in full, the CDR3 is CASSMSSGSEQYF.

This clone was found many times. CDR3 amino acids: CASSEKAGTGELFF. CDR3 DNA (partial): TGTGCCAGCAGTGAGAAGGCAGGCACCGGGGAG. The V call is TRBV6-4, the J call TRBJ2-2; D is uncertain. The CDR3 extends 3 residues past the end of the read, so its final part is completed from the germline J gene. In germline, CDR1 is MRHNA, CDR2 SNTAGT. The CDR3 is 14 amino acids. The V and J ends lost 3 bases and 4 bases respectively, with 9 bases between them.

This clone was counted between two and nine times. The read falls 3 residues short of the CDR3 end, and the missing part is taken from the germline J gene. The chain links TRBV19 to TRBJ2-3; D perhaps matches TRBD1 (5 bases). From germline, CDR1 is LNHDA and CDR2 SQIVND (reference sequence). CDR3 length: 14 residues. Partial CDR3 DNA: TGTGCCAGTAGCCCGCGACAGAGAGATCAGCCG. This sequence encodes CASSPRQRDQP. The full CDR3 protein is CASSPRQRDQPQYF.

This clone was counted a few times. The CDR3 end is not reached by the read, which stops 3 residues before it; the germline J gene fills it in. The chain links TRBV18 to TRBJ1-3; D may be TRBD1 (6 bases). V was trimmed by 2 bases and J by 4 bases, leaving 9 bases between them. The CDR3 runs 14 residues. Per germline, CDR1 KGHSH and CDR2 LQKENI. The CDR3 protein is CASSPEQGGNTIYF. The CDR3 bases that were read are TGTGCCAGCTCACCAGAACAGGGCGGAAACACC.

This clone has ten or more counts. The CDR3 end falls 3 residues outside the read, so it is completed with the germline J gene. The rearrangement links TRBV7-3 to TRBJ2-3, with a weak D call TRBD1 (5 bases). Trimming took off 0 bases at V and 2 bases at J, with 6 bases between the two ends. This CDR3 comprises 14 residues. CDR1 is SGHTA, CDR2 FQGTGA, per germline. The CDR3 is CASSLTGPTDTQYF. CDR3 bases read: TGTGCCAGCAGCTTAACGGGGCCCACAGATACG.

This clone was detected a few times. The read is 3 residues too short to cover the CDR3 end, so that end is filled in from the germline J gene. The chain couples TRBV7-9 to TRBJ2-3; D not certain. The CDR3 is 15 residues long. Per germline, CDR1 SEHNR and CDR2 FQNEAQ (reference sequence). Trimming stripped 1 base from V and 4 bases from J, with 12 bases between. CDR3 residues: CASSLVLADPDTQYF. CDR3 bases read: TGTGCCAGCAGCTTAGTGTTGGCAGATCCAGATACG.

Many counts were recorded for this clone. The CDR3 end is not reached by the read, which stops 3 residues before it; the germline J gene fills it in. The chain is built from TRBV11-2 and TRBJ1-2; no clear D. Deletions cut 0 bases from V and 5 bases from J, with 4 bases between. The germline V gene encodes CDR1 SGHAT and CDR2 FQNNGV. The CDR3 spans 12 residues. CDR3 bases read: TGTGCCAGCAGCTTAGAATCTTATGGC. It translates to CASSLESYG. The full CDR3 sequence reads CASSLESYGYTF. Full variable domain (outside the CDR3, taken from reference TRBV11-2 and TRBJ1-2): EAGVAQSPRYKIIEKRQSVAFWCNPISGHATLYWYQQILGQGPKLLIQFQNNGVVDDSQLPKDRFSAERLKGVDSTLKIQPAKLEDSAVYLCASSLESYGYTFGSGTRLTVV.

This clone has at least ten counts. The read gets to within 3 residues of the CDR3 end, and the germline J gene fills in the rest. The chain employs TRBV7-3 and TRBJ2-3; the match to TRBD2 covers 14 bases. Looked up from germline, CDR1 is SGHTA and CDR2 is FQGTGA. The CDR3 runs to 16 residues. The CDR3 bases that were read are TGTGCCAGCAGCCGTACGGGACTAGCGGGAGTGGGTTCG. Translation gives CASSRTGLAGVGS. The full CDR3 protein reads CASSRTGLAGVGSQYF.

In its sample, this clone was seen many times. The CDR3 end falls 3 residues outside the read, so it is completed with the germline J gene. The chain joins TRBV27 to TRBJ2-2, with unresolved D. The germline V gene encodes CDR1 MNHEY and CDR2 SMNVEV (reference sequence). The CDR3 sequence is 15 residues long. The V and J ends lost 6 bases and 0 bases respectively, with 11 bases between them. The CDR3 sequence is CASRTRNANTGELFF. The sequenced part of the CDR3 DNA is TGTGCCAGCAGAACCAGAAACGCGAACACCGGGGAG.

This clone was seen ten or more times. The read comes to an end 3 residues before the CDR3 does, leaving the germline J gene to fill in the end. This sequence joins TRBV5-1 and TRBJ1-1, with D tentatively TRBD1 (6 bases). Trimming cost V 5 bases and J 0 bases, with 14 bases left between them. CDR3 length: 15 residues. Germline values: CDR1 SGHRS, CDR2 YFSETQ. The CDR3 sequence: CASRGGQPLNTEAFF. CDR3 DNA, as far as it was read: TGCGCCAGCAGAGGAGGACAGCCCTTGAACACTGAA.

This clone was observed many times. The CDR3 is cut off 3 residues early in the read; its end comes from the germline J gene. The V call is TRBV19, the J call TRBJ2-3; TRBD1 matches 9 bases. Germline lookup yields CDR1 LNHDA and CDR2 SQIVND (reference sequence). V lost 8 bases, J lost 3 bases, and 6 bases stayed unmatched. This CDR3 is built from 14 residues. The chain's CDR3 is CASGTGGGTDTQYF. The covered CDR3 bases are TGTGCCAGTGGAACAGGGGGCGGAACAGATACG.

This clone was recorded many times. The CDR3 extends 3 residues past the end of the read, so its final part is completed from the germline J gene. The chain combines TRBV7-9 with TRBJ2-2; 7 bases align to TRBD1. Germline lookup yields CDR1 SEHNR and CDR2 FQNEAQ (reference sequence). V dropped 8 bases and J dropped 7; count of bases not matched to a gene: 7. The CDR3 is 13 residues long. The sequenced part of the CDR3 DNA is TGTGCCAGCGTGATAGGGGGCGGCGGGGAG. Translation: CASVIGGGGE. The complete CDR3 protein is CASVIGGGGELFF.

As for this clone: The CDR3 end is not reached by the read, which stops 3 residues before it; the germline J gene fills it in. V gene TRBV20-1 combines with J gene TRBJ2-3, with unresolved D. The CDR3 length is 13 residues. The germline CDR1 and CDR2 sequences are DFQATT and SNEGSKA (reference sequence). CDR3: CSARRRNEETQYF. The CDR3 bases that were read are TGCAGTGCTAGACGCAGGAATGAAGAGACG.

This clone was counted ten times or more. The read stops 3 residues short of the end of the CDR3; the missing end is completed from the germline J gene. This chain links TRBV4-1 with TRBJ1-3; 7 nucleotides match TRBD1. V lost 0 bases to trimming and J lost 0 bases; unmatched junction nucleotides: 5. Germline CDR1 reads MGHRA; CDR2 reads YSYEKL. This CDR3 has 17 residues. The CDR3 region is CASSQDKGASSGNTIYF. The part of the CDR3 DNA that was read is TGCGCCAGCAGCCAAGATAAGGGGGCTAGCTCTGGAAACACC.